The source of this T cell receptor (beta chain) is a study of T cell responses to AZD1222 COVID-19 vaccine. The table came from immunoSEQ multiplex PCR; TCRdb's copy has only in-frame clones and leaves some out. The table lists 180,000 or so clones, over 85% of them singletons. This CDR3 has 12 amino acids. Germline-derived CDR1 and CDR2 are MNHEY and SVGAGI. V was clipped by 0 bases and J by 7 bases, with 6 bases between them. The rearrangement links TRBV6-5 to TRBJ1-1, with no clear D. This clonotype was sampled from an adult in good health. The input for sequencing was peripheral blood, taken on day 0 of AZD1222 vaccination. The CDR3 loop is CASSYSKGEAFF. The CDR3 nucleotides read TGTGCCAGCAGTTACTCGAAGGGTGAAGCTTTCTTT.